The 31 T cell receptor beta chains in this list originate from one sample, sequenced in a study of monozygotic twins with inflammatory bowel disease. TCRdb derives one entry per CDR3 protein from the 5' RACE reads, leaving out DNA. This table holds about 440,000 distinct CDR3 sequences. Sequencing was carried out using blood. The source of these receptors is a human donor with ulcerative colitis or Crohn's disease, or a healthy co-twin of an affected twin (not recorded which).

The chain joins TRBV3-1 to TRBJ2-1; TCRdb returns TRBD1, unconfirmable since there is no DNA. Germline assignment: CDR1 LGHDT and CDR2 YNNKEL (reference sequence). The CDR3 totals 16 residues. CDR3 loop: CASSLPGGGSYNEQFF.

The J gene is TRBJ2-5, the V gene TRBV6-1; TCRdb returns TRBD1, unconfirmable since there is no DNA. From germline, CDR1 is MNHNS and CDR2 SASEGT. CDR3 length equals 16 residues. CDR3 residues: CASNRVPPGGQETQYF.

This rearrangement joins TRBV27 to TRBJ2-3; the D call of TRBD1 rests on TCRdb alone, since no DNA is present to check it. CDR3 length equals 17 residues. Germline V lookup: CDR1 MNHEY, CDR2 SMNVEV (reference sequence). The CDR3 is CARSGTGAWGGTDMQYF.

V is TRBV27 and J is TRBJ1-3. CDR3 length: 17 residues. Per the germline V gene, CDR1 is MNHEY and CDR2 is SMNVEV (reference sequence). The chain's CDR3 is CASKLPYGRDSGNTIYF.

V usage is TRBV4-1 and J usage is TRBJ2-1; TCRdb outputs TRBD2, but without DNA this stays unchecked. This CDR3 has 19 amino acids. Germline values: CDR1 MGHRA, CDR2 YSYEKL. Here the CDR3 reads CASSQDRTSGGAADNEQFF.

The V call is TRBV7-9, the J call TRBJ2-5; TCRdb indicates TRBD2, and absent DNA this call remains unverified. The CDR3 extends over 17 amino acids. Germline V CDR1 and CDR2: SEHNR, FQNEAQ (reference sequence). The CDR3 is CASSLNRASLPQETQYF. Combining the CDR3 with reference TRBV7-9 and TRBJ2-5 gives the whole variable domain DTGVSQNPRHKITKRGQNVTFRCDPISEHNRLYWYRQTLGQGPEFLTYFQNEAQLEKSRLLSDRFSAERPKGSFSTLEIQRTEQGDSAMYLCASSLNRASLPQETQYFGPGTRLLVL.

The V call is TRBV15, the J call TRBJ2-5. CDR1 LNHNV and CDR2 YYDKDF come from the germline V gene (reference sequence). The CDR3 is made up of 14 amino acids. The CDR3 protein is CATSRDKAVETQYF.

The CDR3 loop is CASEAGPVYNEQFF. The chain uses TRBV12-3 or TRBV12-4 and TRBJ2-1; TCRdb gives TRBD2 as the D gene, but with no DNA this cannot be confirmed. The length of the CDR3 is 14 residues.

The CDR3 loop reads CASSHRWPGQQETQYF. This chain links TRBV4-2 with TRBJ2-5; the TRBD1 assignment by TCRdb is unverifiable without DNA. The V gene's germline CDR1 is LGHNA and CDR2 YNFKEQ. The CDR3 consists of 16 residues.

The V and J genes are TRBV20-1 and TRBJ1-2. The CDR3 spans 14 residues. Germline lookup yields CDR1 DFQATT and CDR2 SNEGSKA (reference sequence). The CDR3: CSALRAGLDYGYTF.

This sequence joins TRBV7-2 and TRBJ2-7; the D call from TCRdb, TRBD2, cannot be confirmed without DNA. Germline V CDR1 and CDR2: SGHTA, FQGNSA. The CDR3 runs to 14 residues. This CDR3 is CASSRAGADYEQYF.

The chain joins TRBV7-9 to TRBJ1-2; the TCRdb D gene call, TRBD1, has no DNA to confirm it. Looked up from germline, CDR1 is SEHNR and CDR2 is FQNEAQ (reference sequence). This CDR3 is built from 15 residues. The CDR3 loop reads CASSLASGGQYGYTF.

The genes are TRBV25-1 and TRBJ2-2. Germline CDR1 is MGHDK and CDR2 is SYGVNS. This CDR3 is built from 12 residues. The CDR3 sequence is CASTGDTGELFF. Supplemented by reference TRBV25-1 and TRBJ2-2, the full variable domain reads EADIYQTPRYLVIGTGKKITLECSQTMGHDKMYWYQQDPGMELHLIHYSYGVNSTEKGDLSSESTVSRIRTEHFPLTLESARPSHTSQYLCASTGDTGELFFGEGSRLTVL.

This rearrangement joins TRBV7-2 to TRBJ2-7. CDR1 is SGHTA, CDR2 FQGNSA, per germline. CDR3 size: 15 residues. The CDR3 sequence is CASSLGVSSSYEQYF.

The gene calls are TRBV27 and TRBJ2-4; TCRdb lists TRBD1, though no DNA is available to test this call. Germline CDR1 and CDR2: MNHEY and SMNVEV (reference sequence). The CDR3 spans 12 residues. The CDR3 spells CASGGDSLIQYF.

The chain is built from TRBV2 and TRBJ2-7; TCRdb lists TRBD1, though no DNA is available to test this call. The germline V gene encodes CDR1 SNHLY and CDR2 FYNNEI. The length of the CDR3 is 13 residues. CDR3 sequence reads: CASTGQGRYEQYF.

The chain uses TRBV7-9 and TRBJ2-1; no DNA is available, so the TRBD2 call from TCRdb remains unchecked. Germline lookup yields CDR1 SEHNR and CDR2 FQNEAQ (reference sequence). This CDR3 is 14 amino acids long. CDR3 region: CASSFMIAGVEQFF.

The chain combines TRBV18 with TRBJ2-4; lacking DNA, the TRBD2 call made by TCRdb goes unchecked. The V gene's germline CDR1 is KGHSH and CDR2 LQKENI. The CDR3 sequence is 19 residues long. The CDR3 is CASSPSHGSRFLAKNIQYF.

This sequence joins TRBV7-8 and TRBJ2-4. The germline V gene encodes CDR1 SGHVS and CDR2 FQNEAQ. The CDR3 loop spans 16 amino acids. The CDR3 is CASSLGAVAAKNIQYF.

V usage is TRBV7-8 and J usage is TRBJ2-7; the TCRdb D gene call, TRBD1, has no DNA to confirm it. The CDR3 covers 14 residues. Germline V gene lookup returns CDR1 SGHVS and CDR2 FQNEAQ. The CDR3: CASSLNRGAYEQYF. The variable domain in full, completed from reference TRBV7-8 and TRBJ2-7, reads GAGVSQSPRYKVAKRGQDVALRCDPISGHVSLFWYQQALGQGPEFLTYFQNEAQLDKSGLPSDRFFAERPEGSVSTLKIQRTQQEDSAVYLCASSLNRGAYEQYFGPGTRLTVT.

The rearrangement uses TRBV12-3 or TRBV12-4 and TRBJ2-7; TCRdb picks TRBD1, but there is no DNA to check that call. The CDR3 has 16 amino acids. CDR3 residues: CASSNNVDSYSYEQYF.

This rearrangement joins TRBV6-4 to TRBJ2-3. This CDR3 is 13 amino acids long. The V gene's germline CDR1 is MRHNA and CDR2 SNTAGT. This CDR3 reads CASSDPNTDTQYF.

This chain uses TRBV19 with TRBJ2-5. The CDR3 is 16 residues long. Germline loops: CDR1 LNHDA, CDR2 SQIVND (reference sequence). CDR3 sequence reads: CASSITIKGSQETQYF.

CDR3: CASSLINTEAFF. The chain is built from TRBV5-6 and TRBJ1-1. CDR1 is SGHDT, CDR2 YYEEEE, per germline. The CDR3 runs to 12 residues. Drawing the rest from reference TRBV5-6 and TRBJ1-1, the complete variable domain is DAGVTQSPTHLIKTRGQQVTLRCSPKSGHDTVSWYQQALGQGPQFIFQYYEEEERQRGNFPDRFSGHQFPNYSSELNVNALLLGDSALYLCASSLINTEAFFGQGTRLTVV.

This rearrangement joins TRBV5-1 to TRBJ1-2; without DNA, the TCRdb call of TRBD1 cannot be checked. The CDR3 loop spans 14 amino acids. The germline V gene encodes CDR1 SGHRS and CDR2 YFSETQ. This CDR3 reads CASSLDTGPYGYTF.

V gene TRBV14 combines with J gene TRBJ2-2. The V gene's germline CDR1 is SGHDN and CDR2 FVKESK. The CDR3 extends over 14 amino acids. CDR3 amino acids: CASSQGSRPYELFF.

V gene TRBV20-1 combines with J gene TRBJ1-2; the TCRdb call, TRBD1, lacks DNA for checking. The CDR3 spans 14 residues. Germline V gene lookup returns CDR1 DFQATT and CDR2 SNEGSKA (reference sequence). CDR3 region: CSASRDSVFYGYTF.

The V call is TRBV10-3, the J call TRBJ1-6. From germline, CDR1 is ENHRY and CDR2 SYGVKD. There are 15 residues in the CDR3. The CDR3 is CAISESQGPSSPLHF.

The chain combines TRBV7-8 with TRBJ2-7. Germline loops: CDR1 SGHVS, CDR2 FQNEAQ. This CDR3 region has 15 residues. The CDR3 reads CASSSGSGRVYEQYF.

The rearrangement joins TRBV6-2 or TRBV6-3 to TRBJ2-6; TCRdb picks TRBD1, but there is no DNA to check that call. Germline V gene lookup returns CDR1 MNHEY and CDR2 SVGEGT. CDR3 length: 17 residues. CDR3 sequence: CASSYGGIGSGANVLTF.

This chain joins TRBV7-9 and TRBJ2-6; TCRdb names TRBD2, which stays unverified in the absence of DNA. The CDR3 has 17 residues. The germline CDR1 and CDR2 sequences are SEHNR and FQNEAQ (reference sequence). CDR3 region: CASSLLQGPSGANVLTF.